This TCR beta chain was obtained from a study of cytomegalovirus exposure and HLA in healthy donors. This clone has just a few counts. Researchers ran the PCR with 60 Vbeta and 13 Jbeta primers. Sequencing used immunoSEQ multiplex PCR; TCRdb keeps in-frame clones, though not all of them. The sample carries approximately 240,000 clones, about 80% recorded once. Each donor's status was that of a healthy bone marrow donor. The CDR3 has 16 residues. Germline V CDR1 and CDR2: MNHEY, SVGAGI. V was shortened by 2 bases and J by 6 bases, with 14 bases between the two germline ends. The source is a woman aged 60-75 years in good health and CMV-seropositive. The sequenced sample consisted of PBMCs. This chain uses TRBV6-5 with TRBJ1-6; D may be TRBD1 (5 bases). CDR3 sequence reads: CASSYKGDSANSPLHF. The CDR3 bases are TGTGCCAGCAGTTACAAAGGGGACTCGGCTAATTCACCCCTCCACTTT.